This T cell receptor (beta chain) was identified during a study of human T cells and chemical hapten exposure. Whole-study context: Yields of TCR per sample differed, chiefly owing to small differences in pooled library volume.

CDR3 length: 15 amino acids. Trimming removed 3 bases at V and 1 base at J, with 14 bases between. CDR1 is SQVTM and CDR2 is ANQGSEA in the germline V gene. Time point: healthy volunteer bleed at 6 weeks. Someone pulled total RNA out of unfractionated whole blood. Within the library, unique molecular identifiers were attached to each individual cDNA molecule. One entry per CDR3 protein results from TCRdb running MiXCR on the RACE reads. The data hold tens of thousands of distinct CDR3 sequences, with 7% to 9% observed a single time. The material sequenced was whole blood. This chain joins TRBV29-1 and TRBJ2-3; no reliable D call. This clonotype was sampled from a male donor in good health. Some clones in this sample may be carry-over from other donors' samples. This chain's CDR3 is CSVDNLGPRTDTQYF. In DNA form, the CDR3 reads TGCAGCGTTGATAATCTTGGGCCACGCACAGATACGCAGTATTTT.